The 16 T cell receptor beta chains presented below share a single source sample, sequenced in a study of CD8 T cells in Susac syndrome. A quantity of about 0.5 to 1 ug RNA underwent reverse transcription using random hexamers. MiXCR was run by TCRdb on the immunoSEQ multiplex PCR reads, yielding one entry per CDR3 protein. The sample shows 250,000 to 300,000 distinct CDR3 sequences, about 85% of them seen only once. Sequencing input: CD8+ T cells from PBMCs. These receptors came from a human donor with multiple sclerosis.

The CDR3: CASSQSEQGFRGNTEAFF. In DNA form, the CDR3 reads TGTGCCAGCAGTCAATCTGAACAGGGCTTTAGGGGAAACACTGAAGCTTTCTTT. The V and J genes are TRBV12-3 or TRBV12-4 and TRBJ1-1, with D possibly being TRBD1 (6 bases). Trimming removed 5 bases at V and 2 bases at J, with 24 bases between. This CDR3 region has 18 residues.

This clonotype showed up just once. V and J are TRBV7-9 and TRBJ2-7; D is undetermined. The CDR3 totals 12 residues. CDR1 SEHNR and CDR2 FQNEAQ come from the germline V gene (reference sequence). The V end was cut by 0 bases, the J end by 6 bases, with 6 bases between. CDR3 sequence reads: CASSLARREQYF. CDR3 coding DNA: TGTGCCAGCAGCTTAGCGAGGCGCGAGCAGTACTTC.

CDR3 DNA sequence: TGTGCCAGCAGTTTTAAGATTCCCAGGGTCAAGAGACCCCAGTACTTC. Protein sequence: CASSFKIPRVKRPQYF. The chain links TRBV28 to TRBJ2-5; a possible D gene is TRBD1 (5 bases). The V and J ends lost 3 bases and 9 bases respectively, with 23 bases between them. The CDR3 contains 16 residues. Germline V lookup: CDR1 MDHEN, CDR2 SYDVKM.

The chain couples TRBV7-9 to TRBJ2-1; TRBD1 might be the D (5 bases). Trimming left V 5 bases short and J 10 bases short, with 12 bases between. This CDR3 is built from 12 residues. Germline lookup yields CDR1 SEHNR and CDR2 FQNEAQ (reference sequence). This CDR3 reads CASSPFPGEQFF. CDR3 nucleotides: TGTGCCAGCAGCCCTTTCCCAGGGGAGCAGTTCTTC.

V is TRBV4-2 and J is TRBJ2-1; 14 bases map to TRBD2. Germline V gene data show CDR1 as LGHNA and CDR2 as YNFKEQ. The CDR3 is 15 amino acids. V was clipped by 6 bases and J by 8 bases; unmatched bases: 6. Here the CDR3 reads CASRTGTSGRHEQFF. The CDR3 nucleotides are TGTGCCAGCAGAACCGGGACTAGCGGGAGACATGAGCAGTTCTTC.

V is TRBV27 and J is TRBJ2-7, with D unresolved. The CDR3 sequence is 13 residues long. With 3 bases removed from V and 4 bases from J, the gap between germline ends came to 10 bases. From germline, CDR1 is MNHEY and CDR2 SMNVEV (reference sequence). The CDR3 here is CASSFGAPYEQYF. The CDR3 region has the DNA TGTGCCAGCAGTTTTGGCGCCCCTTACGAGCAGTACTTC.

This chain links TRBV27 with TRBJ2-6; D might be TRBD2 (5 bases). Deletions cut 4 bases from V and 4 bases from J, with 17 bases between. CDR1 is MNHEY, CDR2 SMNVEV, per germline (reference sequence). The CDR3 has 17 amino acids. DNA of the CDR3: TGTGCCAGCAGTTCATACCCGGACTGGGTCGGGGCCAACGTCCTGACTTTC. Translating gives CASSSYPDWVGANVLTF. The full variable domain, rest sourced from reference TRBV27 and TRBJ2-6, is EAQVTQNPRYLITVTGKKLTVTCSQNMNHEYMSWYRQDPGLGLRQIYYSMNVEVTDKGDVPEGYKVSRKEKRNFPLILESPSPNQTSLYFCASSSYPDWVGANVLTFGAGSRLTVL.

The chain's CDR3 is CASSESGDYEQYF. As DNA, the CDR3 is TGTGCCAGCAGTGAATCCGGGGACTACGAGCAGTACTTC. The chain employs TRBV25-1 and TRBJ2-7, with a weak D call TRBD2 (5 bases). Germline CDR1 MGHDK, CDR2 SYGVNS. The CDR3 is 13 residues long. The V end lost 1 base, the J end lost 3 bases, and 7 bases lay between the germline ends.

This clonotype was seen a handful of times. The rearrangement uses TRBV28 and TRBJ2-1; TRBD1 or TRBD2 may be the D gene (5 bases each). With 3 bases removed from V and 3 bases from J, the gap between germline ends came to 9 bases. There are 14 residues in the CDR3. Germline V gene data show CDR1 as MDHEN and CDR2 as SYDVKM. The CDR3 is CASSLGENYNEQFF. The CDR3 DNA reads TGTGCCAGCAGTTTGGGGGAGAACTACAATGAGCAGTTCTTC.

The chain carries TRBV27 and TRBJ1-1; unclear D gene. This CDR3 is built from 12 residues. The germline V gene has CDR1 MNHEY and CDR2 SMNVEV (reference sequence). V was shortened by 5 bases and J by 8 bases, with 12 bases between the two germline ends. The CDR3 region is CASSRGVGEAFF. CDR3 nucleotide sequence: TGTGCCAGCAGTCGCGGGGTGGGGGAAGCTTTCTTT.

This rearrangement joins TRBV20-1 to TRBJ2-7; tentatively, D is TRBD2 (5 bases). V was pared by 4 bases and J by 1 base, with 11 bases between. CDR1 is DFQATT and CDR2 is SNEGSKA in the germline V gene (reference sequence). The CDR3 extends over 13 amino acids. CDR3 bases: TGCAGTGCTAACGGGGAACTTTCCTACGAGCAGTACTTC. Its translation is CSANGELSYEQYF.

The rearrangement uses TRBV6-5 and TRBJ1-4; D uncertain. The V gene's germline CDR1 is MNHEY and CDR2 SVGAGI. V lost 2 bases and J 8 bases, leaving 9 bases between the germline ends. The CDR3 is 13 residues long. DNA of the CDR3: TGTGCCAGCAGTTACCAGAGAGGGGAAAAACTGTTTTTT. Translation gives CASSYQRGEKLFF.

The chain combines TRBV7-9 with TRBJ2-7; D gene ambiguous. CDR3 length equals 14 residues. Germline V gene sequence: CDR1 SEHNR, CDR2 FQNEAQ (reference sequence). Trimming took 6 bases from V and 5 from J, leaving 17 bases between them. For the CDR3, the DNA is TGTGCCAGCAGTGAAGCATCCCCGTGGGACGAGCAGTACTTC. Its translation is CASSEASPWDEQYF.

This clonotype was picked up one time. The chain recombines TRBV27 with TRBJ1-5, with D possibly matching TRBD1 (5 bases). Germline CDR1 MNHEY, CDR2 SMNVEV (reference sequence). Trimming left V 0 bases short and J 7 bases short, with 16 bases between. The CDR3 runs 16 residues. The CDR3 DNA reads TGTGCCAGCAGTTTATCGCCTGGGACGGGAGTCCAGCCCCAGCATTTT. Translation gives CASSLSPGTGVQPQHF.

This chain links TRBV12-3 or TRBV12-4 with TRBJ2-1, with D hard to call. V dropped 5 bases and J dropped 5 bases, with 10 bases sitting between them. The CDR3 is 13 residues long. The CDR3 DNA follows: TGTGCCAGCAGTCCGGACGAAAACAATGAGCAGTTCTTC. It yields the protein CASSPDENNEQFF.

The genes are TRBV28 and TRBJ1-3; D is unclear. V lost 1 base and J 0 bases, leaving 13 bases between the germline ends. Germline CDR1 and CDR2: MDHEN and SYDVKM. This CDR3 region has 17 residues. The CDR3, as DNA: TGTGCCAGCAGTTTATTTGGCTCAGCCCCCTCTGGAAACACCATATATTTT. Residues: CASSLFGSAPSGNTIYF.